Below are 2 T cell receptor beta chains sequenced from a single sample in a study of early T cells in non-severe SARS-CoV-2 infection. TCRdb re-called the 5' RACE reads with MiXCR, one entry per CDR3 protein. The sample holds about 25,000 distinct CDR3 sequences; about 4.5% are singletons and the top ten take around 10%. Sequencing input: whole blood. The receptors derive from an adult who was a healthcare worker with PCR-confirmed SARS-CoV-2 infection or an uninfected control (not recorded which).

In this sample, this clonotype turned up many times. The J gene is TRBJ2-1, the V gene TRBV5-1; 14 bases agree with TRBD2. Germline values: CDR1 SGHRS, CDR2 YFSETQ. This CDR3 has 17 amino acids. V was pared by 8 bases and J by 8 bases, with 15 bases of the junction left unmatched. CDR3 nucleotide sequence: TGCGCCAGTAAGGGGACTAGCGGGAGCGGGGCCTGGGATGAGCAGTTCTTC. Residues: CASKGTSGSGAWDEQFF.

This sequence joins TRBV9 and TRBJ1-6; D gene ambiguous. Per germline, CDR1 SGDLS and CDR2 YYNGEE. This CDR3 comprises 14 residues. V was clipped by 2 bases and J by 8 bases, with 11 bases between them. The CDR3 DNA reads as TGTGCCAGCAGCGTGGCAGCGACGGATTCACCCCTCCACTTT. Protein: CASSVAATDSPLHF.